This TCR beta chain was documented in a study of CD8+ T cells in alopecia areata. Study-wide findings and caveats: Possibly because of HLA-related factors, TCR sharing was less clear across patients than in mice. Affected lesional scalp, above all in alopecia totalis/universalis, was more clonal than normal scalp. Scalp samples also yield sequences of resident alphabeta T cells from normal skin.

With regard to this clone: Its antigen is unidentified.

RNA extraction was followed by reverse transcription into cDNA, which acted as the sequencing template. Here immunoSEQ multiplex PCR was the method, and the copy in TCRdb shows in-frame clones only, minus some. The sample yields fewer than 100,000 clones, 40% to 45% seen once. Germline assignment: CDR1 MNHNS and CDR2 SASEGT. The CDR3 runs 14 residues. The germline V and J ends were trimmed by 6 bases and 3 bases, with 13 bases remaining between them. The receptor was derived from a human donor with alopecia areata. Sequenced: CD4+ T cells sorted from blood. The chain combines TRBV6-1 with TRBJ2-3; D may be TRBD1 (6 bases). The CDR3 region is CASSRDKLTDTQYF. The CDR3 DNA reads TGTGCCAGCAGCCGGGACAAGTTGACAGATACGCAGTATTTT.